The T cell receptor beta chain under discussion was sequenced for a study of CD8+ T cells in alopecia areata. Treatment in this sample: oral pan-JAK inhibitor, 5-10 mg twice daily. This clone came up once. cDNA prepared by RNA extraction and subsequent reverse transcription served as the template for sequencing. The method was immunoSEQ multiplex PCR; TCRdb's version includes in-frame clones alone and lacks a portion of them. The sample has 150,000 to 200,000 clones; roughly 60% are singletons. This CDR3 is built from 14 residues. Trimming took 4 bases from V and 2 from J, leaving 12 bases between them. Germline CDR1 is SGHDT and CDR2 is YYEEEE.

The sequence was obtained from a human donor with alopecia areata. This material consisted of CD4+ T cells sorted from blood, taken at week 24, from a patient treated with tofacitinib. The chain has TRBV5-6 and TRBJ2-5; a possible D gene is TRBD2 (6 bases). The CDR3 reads CASSRRDGQETQYF. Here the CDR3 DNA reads TGTGCCAGCAGCCGGCGGGACGGACAAGAGACCCAGTACTTC.